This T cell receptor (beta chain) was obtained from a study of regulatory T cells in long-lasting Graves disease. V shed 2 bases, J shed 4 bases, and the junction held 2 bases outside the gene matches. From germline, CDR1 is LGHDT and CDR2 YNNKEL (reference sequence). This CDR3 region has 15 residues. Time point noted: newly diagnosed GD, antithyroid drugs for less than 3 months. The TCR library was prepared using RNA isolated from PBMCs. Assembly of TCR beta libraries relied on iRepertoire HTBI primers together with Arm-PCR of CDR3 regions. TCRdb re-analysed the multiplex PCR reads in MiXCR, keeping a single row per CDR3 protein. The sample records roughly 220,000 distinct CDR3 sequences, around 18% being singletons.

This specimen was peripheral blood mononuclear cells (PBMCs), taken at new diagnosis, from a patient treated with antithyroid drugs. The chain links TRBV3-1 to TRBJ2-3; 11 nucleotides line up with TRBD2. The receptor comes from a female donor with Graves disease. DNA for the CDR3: TGTGCCAGCAGCCAAACGGGACTAGCGGCAGATACGCAGTATTTT. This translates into CASSQTGLAADTQYF.